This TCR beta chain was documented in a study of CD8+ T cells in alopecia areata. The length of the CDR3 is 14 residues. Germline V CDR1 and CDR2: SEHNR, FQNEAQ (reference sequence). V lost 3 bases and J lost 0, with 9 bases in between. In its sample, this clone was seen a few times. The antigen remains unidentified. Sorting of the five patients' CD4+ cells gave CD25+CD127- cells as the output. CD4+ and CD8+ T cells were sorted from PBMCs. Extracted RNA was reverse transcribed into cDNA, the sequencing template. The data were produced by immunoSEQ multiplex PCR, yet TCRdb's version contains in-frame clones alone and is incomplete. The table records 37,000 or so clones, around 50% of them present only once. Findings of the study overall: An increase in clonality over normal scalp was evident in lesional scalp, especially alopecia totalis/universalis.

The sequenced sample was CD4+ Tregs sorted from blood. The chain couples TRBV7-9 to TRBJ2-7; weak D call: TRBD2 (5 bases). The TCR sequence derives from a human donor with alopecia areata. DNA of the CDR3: TGTGCCAGCAGCTTTTCCCGGGACTCCTACGAGCAGTACTTC. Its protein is CASSFSRDSYEQYF.